This T cell receptor beta chain was sequenced in a study of T cell repertoires in cytomegalovirus infection. Study-wide background: Public TCR beta signatures indicated both CMV infection and matching HLA type. General study points: Predominance within the ex vivo response was attributable to HLA-C-restricted CMV-specific TCR beta clonotypes.

One entry per CDR3 protein, called by TCRdb with MiXCR from the reads. The sample includes roughly 920,000 distinct CDR3 sequences, 31% of them seen just once. The V gene's germline CDR1 is MNHEY and CDR2 SMNVEV (reference sequence). CDR3 size: 16 residues. V was pared by 2 bases and J by 4 bases, with 15 bases between. Comments on this clonotype: Its antigen is unknown.

The receptor's source is a human donor in good health (CMV status not recorded). Some clones in this sample may be carry-over from other donors' samples. The sample consisted of cultured CD8+ T cells from PBMCs, taken from culture after CMV antigen stimulation. V usage is TRBV27 and J usage is TRBJ2-1; D is unresolved. DNA for the CDR3: TGTGCCAGCAGTTTAATCCATCCCGCCACTTACAATGAGCAGTTCTTC. Translated, it gives CASSLIHPATYNEQFF.